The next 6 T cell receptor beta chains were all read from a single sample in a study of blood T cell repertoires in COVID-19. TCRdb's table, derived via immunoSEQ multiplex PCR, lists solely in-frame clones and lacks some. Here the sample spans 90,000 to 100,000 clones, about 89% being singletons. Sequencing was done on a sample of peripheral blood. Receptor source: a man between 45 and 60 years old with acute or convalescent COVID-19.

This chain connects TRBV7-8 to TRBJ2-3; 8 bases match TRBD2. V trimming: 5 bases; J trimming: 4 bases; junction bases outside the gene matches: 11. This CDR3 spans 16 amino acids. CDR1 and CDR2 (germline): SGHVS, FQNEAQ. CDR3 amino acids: CASSPGGGFSADTQYF. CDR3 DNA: TGTGCCAGCAGCCCGGGGGGGGGATTTTCAGCAGATACGCAGTATTTT.

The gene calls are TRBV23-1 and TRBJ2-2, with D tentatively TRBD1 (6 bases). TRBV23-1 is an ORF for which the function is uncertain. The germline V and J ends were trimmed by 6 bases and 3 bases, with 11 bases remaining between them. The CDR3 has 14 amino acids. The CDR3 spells CASRRTVDTGELFF. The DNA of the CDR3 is TGCGCCAGCAGACGGACAGTGGACACCGGGGAGCTGTTTTTT.

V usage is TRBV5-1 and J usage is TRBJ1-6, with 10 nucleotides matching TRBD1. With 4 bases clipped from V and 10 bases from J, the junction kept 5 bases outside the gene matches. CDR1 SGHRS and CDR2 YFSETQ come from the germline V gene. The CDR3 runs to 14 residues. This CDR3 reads CASSPGTGVSPLHF. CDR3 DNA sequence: TGCGCCAGCAGCCCCGGGACAGGGGTATCACCCCTCCACTTT.

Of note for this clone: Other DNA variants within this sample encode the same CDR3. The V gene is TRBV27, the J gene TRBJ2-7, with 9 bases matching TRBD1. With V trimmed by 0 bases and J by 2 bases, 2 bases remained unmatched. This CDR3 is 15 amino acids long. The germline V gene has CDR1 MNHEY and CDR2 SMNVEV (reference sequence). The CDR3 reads CASSLSTGGPYEQYF. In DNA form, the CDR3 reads TGTGCCAGCAGTTTATCGACAGGGGGACCCTACGAGCAGTACTTC.

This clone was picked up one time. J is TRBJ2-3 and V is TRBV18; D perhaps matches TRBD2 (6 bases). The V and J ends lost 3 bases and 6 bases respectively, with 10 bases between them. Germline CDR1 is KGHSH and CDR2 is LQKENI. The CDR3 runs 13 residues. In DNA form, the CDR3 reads TGTGCCAGCTCACCGGGGACTTCGGATACGCAGTATTTT. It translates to CASSPGTSDTQYF. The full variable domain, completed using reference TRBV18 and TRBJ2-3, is NAGVMQNPRHLVRRRGQEARLRCSPMKGHSHVYWYRQLPEEGLKFMVYLQKENIIDESGMPKERFSAEFPKEGPSILRIQQVVRGDSAAYFCASSPGTSDTQYFGPGTRLTVL.

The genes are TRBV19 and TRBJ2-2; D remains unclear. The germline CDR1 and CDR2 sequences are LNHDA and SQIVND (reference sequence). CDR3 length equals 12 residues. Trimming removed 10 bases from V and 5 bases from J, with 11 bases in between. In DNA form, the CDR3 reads TGTGCCACCTCGAGCGAAACCGGGGAGCTGTTTTTT. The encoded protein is CATSSETGELFF.